Listed here are 21 T cell receptor beta chains from one sample, sequenced in a study of blood T cell repertoires in COVID-19. TCRdb's table, derived via immunoSEQ multiplex PCR, lists solely in-frame clones and lacks some. Of 450,000 to 500,000 clones listed, approximately 86% are singletons. Sequenced: PBMCs or T cells enriched from blood (not recorded which). The receptors here all came from a woman between 18 and 29 years old who had recovered from COVID-19.

The count of this clone is one. The gene calls are TRBV19 and TRBJ2-3, with a possible D match to TRBD2 (6 bases). The V and J ends lost 6 bases and 2 bases respectively, with 15 bases between them. This CDR3 region has 15 residues. Germline-derived CDR1 and CDR2 are LNHDA and SQIVND (reference sequence). The CDR3: CASSSGTYYTDTQYF. CDR3 DNA: TGTGCCAGTAGCTCCGGGACTTACTACACAGATACGCAGTATTTT.

The chain combines TRBV21-1 with TRBJ1-2; the D segment call TRBD1 is taken from the table without a DNA check. TRBV21-1 is a pseudogene segment. The CDR3 is 23 residues long. The CDR3 nucleotides are TGTGCCAGCAGCAAAGTCGGGACTCGCTGTCAGGGGGAACAGGGGGCAAATATCTATGGCTACACCTTC. This gives the protein CASSKVGTRCQGEQGANIYGYTF.

For the CDR3, the DNA is TGTGCCAGCAGCTTAGTCGGGGGGGCGCAGGGTAATTCACCCCTCCACTTT. Encoded protein: CASSLVGGAQGNSPLHF. The genes are TRBV7-2 and TRBJ1-6, with D perhaps TRBD1 (6 bases). In germline, CDR1 is SGHTA, CDR2 FQGNSA. The ends were cut back, 1 base at V and 6 bases at J, with 16 bases in the middle. The CDR3 is made up of 17 amino acids.

The V gene is TRBV6-5, the J gene TRBJ2-4; 8 bases fit TRBD2. After removal of 0 bases from V and 1 base from J, the junction contained 2 bases not matched to a gene. Looked up from germline, CDR1 is MNHEY and CDR2 is SVGAGI. The CDR3 has 16 amino acids. CDR3 residues: CASSYSRGGAKNIQYF. The CDR3 region has the DNA TGTGCCAGCAGTTACTCCCGGGGGGGGGCCAAAAACATTCAGTACTTC.

The J gene is TRBJ1-6, the V gene TRBV30, with 8 positions matching TRBD1. This CDR3 is built from 14 residues. The ends lost 1 base at V and 10 bases at J; junction bases unmatched: 6. The germline V gene encodes CDR1 GTSNPN and CDR2 SVGIG (reference sequence). CDR3 amino acids: CAWSGVQGESPLHF. The DNA for the CDR3 is TGTGCCTGGAGTGGTGTACAGGGGGAATCACCCCTCCACTTT.

This clone was observed a single time. The chain joins TRBV12-3 or TRBV12-4 to TRBJ2-3; 7 nucleotides match TRBD1. The trim removed 8 bases at V and 4 bases at J, leaving 6 bases unmatched. This CDR3 spans 13 amino acids. CDR3 sequence (DNA): TGTGCCAGCTACTCCGACAGGGCAGATACGCAGTATTTT. This translates into CASYSDRADTQYF.

In its sample, this clone was seen once. The rearrangement uses TRBV2 and TRBJ2-1, with 9 nucleotides matching TRBD2. The length of the CDR3 is 16 residues. The ends lost 7 bases at V and 2 bases at J; junction bases unmatched: 9. Germline CDR1 and CDR2: SNHLY and FYNNEI. The CDR3 loop is CASIRGSGGTYNEQFF. In DNA form, the CDR3 reads TGTGCCAGCATCAGGGGTAGCGGGGGTACCTACAATGAGCAGTTCTTC. Variable domain in full (rest from reference TRBV2 and TRBJ2-1): EPEVTQTPSHQVTQMGQEVILRCVPISNHLYFYWYRQILGQKVEFLVSFYNNEISEKSEIFDDQFSVERPDGSNFTLKIRSTKLEDSAMYFCASIRGSGGTYNEQFFGPGTRLTVL.

This clone has a handful of counts. The genes are TRBV27 and TRBJ1-3; D not certain. Germline V CDR1 and CDR2: MNHEY, SMNVEV (reference sequence). The CDR3 covers 14 residues. Trimming took 6 bases from V and 4 from J, leaving 13 bases between them. CDR3 in DNA: TGTGCCAGCAGACCGACTGGCGAAGGAAACACCATATATTTT. This gives the protein CASRPTGEGNTIYF.

The chain has TRBV30 and TRBJ2-5; D not certain. With 5 bases removed from V and 7 bases from J, the gap between germline ends came to 11 bases. Germline V gives CDR1 GTSNPN, CDR2 SVGIG (reference sequence). CDR3 size: 11 residues. The CDR3 coding sequence is TGTGCCTGGGGGAACCTAGGGACCCAGTACTTC. Translated: CAWGNLGTQYF.

This clone has only one observation. CDR3 region: CASSIQAGTYDTGELFF. For the CDR3, the DNA is TGTGCCAGTAGTATACAAGCGGGGACCTACGACACCGGGGAGCTGTTTTTT. The chain uses TRBV19 and TRBJ2-2; TRBD2 aligns across 7 bases. The CDR3 is 17 amino acids. J gave up 3 bases and V 2 bases, and 9 bases lay outside the gene matches. Germline values: CDR1 LNHDA, CDR2 SQIVND (reference sequence).

For the CDR3, the DNA is TGTGCCAGCAGCCAAGATATTCAGGTCCCACCGGCTTTCTTT. Amino acid sequence: CASSQDIQVPPAFF. The V gene is TRBV3-1 (or the pseudogene TRBV3-2), the J gene TRBJ1-1; no clear D. The CDR3 sequence is 14 residues long. The V end lost 0 bases, the J end lost 11 bases, and 16 bases lay between the germline ends. Per germline, CDR1 LGHDT and CDR2 YNNKEL (reference sequence).

V usage is TRBV6-1 and J usage is TRBJ2-1; the match to TRBD1 covers 12 bases. The CDR3 is made up of 15 amino acids. From germline, CDR1 is MNHNS and CDR2 SASEGT. J gave up 10 bases and V 1 base, and 5 bases lay outside the gene matches. CDR3 sequence: CASSEDGTGGKEQFF. Here the CDR3 DNA reads TGTGCCAGCAGTGAAGACGGGACAGGGGGCAAAGAGCAGTTCTTC.

For the CDR3, the DNA is TGTGCCTGGAAAGGGGCGCCCGCCGGCTACACCTTC. This translates into CAWKGAPAGYTF. J is TRBJ1-2 and V is TRBV30, with a weak D call TRBD1 (5 bases). This CDR3 spans 12 amino acids. V lost 4 bases, J lost 8 bases, and 14 bases lay in between. Germline CDR1 is GTSNPN and CDR2 is SVGIG (reference sequence).

This rearrangement joins TRBV5-6 to TRBJ1-1, with TRBD1 as a possible D gene (5 bases). The CDR3 consists of 17 residues. V was shortened by 6 bases and J by 0 bases, with 21 bases between the two germline ends. Looked up from germline, CDR1 is SGHDT and CDR2 is YYEEEE. The CDR3 coding sequence is TGTGCCAGCACCCCTGGAGGGACGCGTTTCATGAACACTGAAGCTTTCTTT. Amino acids: CASTPGGTRFMNTEAFF.

The chain links TRBV7-2 to TRBJ2-3; TRBD2 matches 11 bases. The germline gives CDR1 SGHTA, CDR2 FQGNSA. V was pared by 1 base and J by 14 bases, with 11 bases of the junction left unmatched. The CDR3 is 15 residues long. Here the CDR3 reads CASSLGSGGANPPYF. The CDR3 DNA follows: TGTGCCAGCAGCTTAGGTAGCGGGGGGGCCAATCCCCCGTATTTT.

The rearrangement uses TRBV7-2 and TRBJ2-1; TRBD2 is a possible D gene (6 bases). This CDR3 region has 15 residues. Per the germline V gene, CDR1 is SGHTA and CDR2 is FQGNSA. V was clipped by 3 bases and J by 4 bases, with 13 bases between them. As DNA, the CDR3 is TGTGCCAGCAGCTTTGTCGCGGGGAATTACAATGAGCAGTTCTTC. It translates to CASSFVAGNYNEQFF.

The chain couples TRBV30 to TRBJ2-7; D is ambiguous. The CDR3 consists of 11 residues. CDR1 GTSNPN and CDR2 SVGIG come from the germline V gene (reference sequence). The V end was cut by 1 base, the J end by 2 bases, with 3 bases between. Here the CDR3 reads CAWSGTYEQYF. The CDR3 coding sequence is TGTGCCTGGAGTGGTACCTACGAGCAGTACTTC.

The J gene is TRBJ1-2, the V gene TRBV9; tentatively, D is TRBD1 (6 bases). The CDR3 contains 15 residues. Trimming removed 3 bases at V and 2 bases at J, with 14 bases between. Germline V gives CDR1 SGDLS, CDR2 YYNGEE. The CDR3 region is CASSAPLQGNYGYTF. In DNA form, the CDR3 reads TGTGCCAGCAGCGCCCCCCTACAGGGAAACTATGGCTACACCTTC. The full variable domain, its missing parts supplied by reference TRBV9 and TRBJ1-2, is DSGVTQTPKHLITATGQRVTLRCSPRSGDLSVYWYQQSLDQGLQFLIQYYNGEERAKGNILERFSAQQFPDLHSELNLSSLELGDSALYFCASSAPLQGNYGYTFGSGTRLTVV.

The rearrangement links TRBV30 to TRBJ1-2; the D gene is possibly TRBD1 (5 bases). V dropped 3 bases and J dropped 3 bases, with 11 bases sitting between them. Germline V lookup: CDR1 GTSNPN, CDR2 SVGIG (reference sequence). The CDR3 loop spans 13 amino acids. The CDR3: CAWRQEGYYGYTF. The CDR3 DNA reads as TGTGCCTGGAGACAGGAGGGGTACTATGGCTACACCTTC.

The rearrangement links TRBV9 to TRBJ1-2, with TRBD1 identical over 8 bases. V was clipped by 4 bases and J by 5 bases; unmatched bases: 7. CDR1 is SGDLS and CDR2 is YYNGEE in the germline V gene. The CDR3 runs to 14 residues. DNA for the CDR3: TGTGCCAGCAGCCCCCGGACAGGGCCTTATGGCTACACCTTC. This translates into CASSPRTGPYGYTF. Variable domain in full (rest from reference TRBV9 and TRBJ1-2): DSGVTQTPKHLITATGQRVTLRCSPRSGDLSVYWYQQSLDQGLQFLIQYYNGEERAKGNILERFSAQQFPDLHSELNLSSLELGDSALYFCASSPRTGPYGYTFGSGTRLTVV.

The V gene is TRBV7-6, the J gene TRBJ2-1; 9 bases line up with TRBD2. From germline, CDR1 is SGHVS and CDR2 FNYEAQ. This CDR3 is built from 15 residues. J was trimmed by 5 bases and V by 5 bases; bases with no gene match: 7. The CDR3 loop is CASSLGASGNNEQFF. CDR3 sequence (DNA): TGTGCCAGCAGCCTAGGGGCTAGCGGGAACAATGAGCAGTTCTTC.